This T cell receptor (gamma chain) was captured in a study of γδ T cells in repeated Plasmodium falciparum infection (dated by TCRdb to the early 2020s). About the study as a whole: The natural-infection arm enrolled Malian children exposed to intense seasonal malaria transmission, compared against age and gender matched Australian children. Four controlled human malaria infections were administered to about five malaria-naive U.S. adults over 644 days by bites from P. falciparum NF54-infected Anopheles stephensi mosquitoes. Samples were collected from controlled-infection subjects at baseline, immediately before selected infections, and 21 days after each infection. Malian gammadelta TCR repertoires were analysed cross-sectionally during no-transmission periods and were analysed longitudinally across acute febrile malaria episodes. The study looked at how repeated Plasmodium falciparum infection shapes the human gammadelta T cell repertoire, using both natural infection in Mali and controlled human malaria infection. Results and caveats for the whole study, not just this receptor: Compared with Australian children, Malian children appeared to have Vdelta2-negative gammadelta TCR repertoires that were more clonally expanded, less diverse and less shared. Vgamma9/Vdelta2+ TCR repertoires showed a highly stable polyclonal repertoire over time and infection, with many inter-individual overlapping TCRgamma sequences. The Malian cohort came from a small rural village of predominantly one ethnic group, limiting generalizability. In Vdelta2-negative gammadelta TCR repertoires, which were largely Vdelta1+, repeated controlled infections appeared to drive waves of new clonotype selection. Analysis of inter-individual variability in gammadelta T cell responses was limited by the small size of the controlled-infection cohort.

The protocol used for the library was multiplex PCR. Sequencing was carried out with an Illumina MiSeq. Every sorted gammadelta T cell sample had both its TCR gamma (TRG) and TCR delta (TRD) chains sequenced. The paper's processing steps were these. The repertoire analyses drew on clonotype tree plots, the accumulated frequency of the top 20 clonotypes, and diversity index (DI) and D75 metrics. TCRdb called clones afresh from the public reads with CATT; identical DNA rows were later merged. The V and J calls, along with clone size, are taken from TCRdb and not from the paper's own processing. In this sample the table shows more than 4,000 gamma-chain clones, approximately 3.7% of which occur a single time. About 32% of the sample belongs to the ten largest clones. Of note for this clone: This clone's antigen is unknown. The record has no base qualities; no much larger clone is one base away.

The germline V gene (reference sequence) yields GITISATS for CDR1 and ISYDGTV for CDR2. The CDR3 holds 10 amino acids from the cysteine to the phenylalanine. The DNA shown is the 30-base CDR3, in frame from base 1. Unmatched junction bases come to 11, with V trimmed by 12 bases and J by 9 bases. For bulk TCR repertoire analysis, Vgamma9/Vdelta2+ and Vdelta2-negative gammadelta T cell populations were flow-sorted out of peripheral blood mononuclear cells. Recombination linked TRGV9 to TRGJ1 or TRGJ2. The J gene, not given by TCRdb, was assigned here from a germline match of the nucleotide sequence. Sequencing used gamma-delta T cells from blood. This TCR was recovered from a pool of human donors (malaria-infected and uninfected, not separated). The CDR3 region has the sequence CAPTAFKKLF. The nucleotide sequence is given as TGTGCCCCCACGGCCTTTAAGAAACTCTTT.